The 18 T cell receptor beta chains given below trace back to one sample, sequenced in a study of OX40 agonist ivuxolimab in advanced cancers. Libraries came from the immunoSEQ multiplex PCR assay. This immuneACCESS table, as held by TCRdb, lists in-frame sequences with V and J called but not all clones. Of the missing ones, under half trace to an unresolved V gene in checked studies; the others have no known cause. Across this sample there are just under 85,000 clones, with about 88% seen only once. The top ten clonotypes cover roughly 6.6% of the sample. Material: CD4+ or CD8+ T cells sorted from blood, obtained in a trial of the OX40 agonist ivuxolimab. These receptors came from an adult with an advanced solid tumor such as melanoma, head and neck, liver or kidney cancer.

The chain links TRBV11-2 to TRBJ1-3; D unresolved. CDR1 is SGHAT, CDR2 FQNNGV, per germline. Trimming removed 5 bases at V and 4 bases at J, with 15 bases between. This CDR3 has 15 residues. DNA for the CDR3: TGTGCCAGCAGCCAGGTCGGGTGGGTCGGAAACACCATATATTTT. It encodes CASSQVGWVGNTIYF.

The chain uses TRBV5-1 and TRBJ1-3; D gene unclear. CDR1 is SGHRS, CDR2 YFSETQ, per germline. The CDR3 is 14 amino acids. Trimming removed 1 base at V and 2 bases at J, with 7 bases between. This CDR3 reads CASSLTTTGNTIYF. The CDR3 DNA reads TGCGCCAGCAGCTTGACGACAACTGGAAACACCATATATTTT. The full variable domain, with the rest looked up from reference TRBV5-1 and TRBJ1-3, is KAGVTQTPRYLIKTRGQQVTLSCSPISGHRSVSWYQQTPGQGLQFLFEYFSETQRNKGNFPGRFSGRQFSNSRSEMNVSTLELGDSALYLCASSLTTTGNTIYFGEGSWLTVV.

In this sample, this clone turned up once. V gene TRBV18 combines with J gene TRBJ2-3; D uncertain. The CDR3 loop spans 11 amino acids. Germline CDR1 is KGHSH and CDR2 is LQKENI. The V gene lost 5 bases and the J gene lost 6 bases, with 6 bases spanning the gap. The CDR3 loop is CASSSQDTQYF. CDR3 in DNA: TGTGCCAGCTCATCCCAGGATACGCAGTATTTT.

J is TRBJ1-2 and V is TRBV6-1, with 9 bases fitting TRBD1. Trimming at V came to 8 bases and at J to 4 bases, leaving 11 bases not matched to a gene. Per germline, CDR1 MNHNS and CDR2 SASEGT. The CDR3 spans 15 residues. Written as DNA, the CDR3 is TGTGCCAGCGACAGGACAGGGGAGACCCGCTATGGCTACACCTTC. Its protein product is CASDRTGETRYGYTF.

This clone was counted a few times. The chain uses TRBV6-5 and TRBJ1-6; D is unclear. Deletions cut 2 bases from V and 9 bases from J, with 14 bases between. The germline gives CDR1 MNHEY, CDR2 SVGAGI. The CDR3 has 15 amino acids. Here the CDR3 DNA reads TGTGCCAGCAGTTACGGTGCCTCCCACCTTTCACCCCTCCACTTT. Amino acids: CASSYGASHLSPLHF.

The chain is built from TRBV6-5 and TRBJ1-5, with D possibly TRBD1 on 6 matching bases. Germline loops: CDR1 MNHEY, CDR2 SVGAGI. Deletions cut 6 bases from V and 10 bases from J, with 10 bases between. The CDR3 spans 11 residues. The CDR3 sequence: CASSHREPQHF. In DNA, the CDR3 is TGTGCCAGCAGCCACAGGGAACCCCAGCATTTT.

DNA for the CDR3: TGTGCCAGCAGTTACTCTGGCCCCCAGACTGGAAACACCATATATTTT. Translating gives CASSYSGPQTGNTIYF. The chain joins TRBV6-5 to TRBJ1-3; D gene unclear. The CDR3 loop spans 16 amino acids. Trimming cost V 0 bases and J 2 bases, with 11 bases left between them. Germline V gene data show CDR1 as MNHEY and CDR2 as SVGAGI.

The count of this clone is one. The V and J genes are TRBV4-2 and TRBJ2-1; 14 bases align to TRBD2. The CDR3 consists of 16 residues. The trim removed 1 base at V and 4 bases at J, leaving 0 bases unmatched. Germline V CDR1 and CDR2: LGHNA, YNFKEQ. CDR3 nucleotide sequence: TGTGCCAGCAGCCAAGGACTAGCGGGGGGGTACAATGAGCAGTTCTTC. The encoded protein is CASSQGLAGGYNEQFF.

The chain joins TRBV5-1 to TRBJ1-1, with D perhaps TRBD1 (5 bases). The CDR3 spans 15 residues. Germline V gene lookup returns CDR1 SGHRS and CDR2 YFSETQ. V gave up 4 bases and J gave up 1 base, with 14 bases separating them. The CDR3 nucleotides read TGCGCCAGCAGCCTTGGGGGAAGGGAGAACACTGAAGCTTTCTTT. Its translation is CASSLGGRENTEAFF.

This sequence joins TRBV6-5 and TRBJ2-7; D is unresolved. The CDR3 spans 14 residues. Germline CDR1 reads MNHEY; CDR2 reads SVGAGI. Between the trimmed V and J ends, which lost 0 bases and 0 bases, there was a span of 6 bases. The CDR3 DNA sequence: TGTGCCAGCAGTTACTCGGGCGGCTCCTACGAGCAGTACTTC. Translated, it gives CASSYSGGSYEQYF.

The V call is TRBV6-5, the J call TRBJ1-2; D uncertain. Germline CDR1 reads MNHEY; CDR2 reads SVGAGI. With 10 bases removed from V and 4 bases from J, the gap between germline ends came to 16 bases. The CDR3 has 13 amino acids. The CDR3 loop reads CATFPGFAYGYTF. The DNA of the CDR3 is TGTGCCACCTTCCCCGGGTTTGCCTATGGCTACACCTTC.

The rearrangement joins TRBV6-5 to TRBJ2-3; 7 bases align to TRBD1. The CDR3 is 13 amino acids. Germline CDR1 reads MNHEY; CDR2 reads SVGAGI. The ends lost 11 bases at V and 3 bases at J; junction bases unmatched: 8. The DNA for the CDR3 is TGTGCCTGTAGGGGGCAGTGGACAGATACGCAGTATTTT. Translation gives CACRGQWTDTQYF.

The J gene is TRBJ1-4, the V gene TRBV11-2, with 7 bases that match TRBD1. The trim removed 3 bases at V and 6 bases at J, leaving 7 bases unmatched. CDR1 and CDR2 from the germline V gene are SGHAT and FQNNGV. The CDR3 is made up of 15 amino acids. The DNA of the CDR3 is TGTGCCAGCAGCTTTCTCGGAACAGGGGATGAAAAACTGTTTTTT. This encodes CASSFLGTGDEKLFF.

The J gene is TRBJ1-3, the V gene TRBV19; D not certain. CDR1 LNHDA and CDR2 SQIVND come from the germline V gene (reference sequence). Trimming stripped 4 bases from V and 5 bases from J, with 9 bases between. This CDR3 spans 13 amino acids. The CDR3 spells CASSRGGRNTIYF. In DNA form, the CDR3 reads TGTGCCAGTAGTAGAGGAGGTAGAAACACCATATATTTT.

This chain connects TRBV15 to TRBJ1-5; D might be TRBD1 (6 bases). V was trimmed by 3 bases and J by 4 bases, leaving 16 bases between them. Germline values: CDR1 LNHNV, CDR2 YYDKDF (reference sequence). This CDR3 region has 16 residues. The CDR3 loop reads CATSRVRQDRNQPQHF. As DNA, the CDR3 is TGTGCCACCAGCAGGGTAAGGCAGGACAGAAATCAGCCCCAGCATTTT.

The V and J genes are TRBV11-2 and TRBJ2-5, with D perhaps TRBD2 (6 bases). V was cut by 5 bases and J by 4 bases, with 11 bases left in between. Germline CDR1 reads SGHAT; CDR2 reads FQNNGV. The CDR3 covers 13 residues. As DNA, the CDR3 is TGTGCCAGCAGCCGGGGGAGTGCAGAGACCCAGTACTTC. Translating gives CASSRGSAETQYF.

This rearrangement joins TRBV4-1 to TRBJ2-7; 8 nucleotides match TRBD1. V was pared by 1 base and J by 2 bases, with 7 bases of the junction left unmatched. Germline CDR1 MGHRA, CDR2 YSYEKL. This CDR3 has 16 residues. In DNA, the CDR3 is TGCGCCAGCAGCCAAGTCGGAGGGACAGGCACCTACGAGCAGTACTTC. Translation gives CASSQVGGTGTYEQYF.

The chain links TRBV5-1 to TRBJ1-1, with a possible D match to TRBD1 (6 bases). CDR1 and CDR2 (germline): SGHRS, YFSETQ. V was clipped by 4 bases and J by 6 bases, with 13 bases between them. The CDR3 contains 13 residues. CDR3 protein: CASSVDSGPEAFF. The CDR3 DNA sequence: TGCGCCAGCAGCGTGGACAGTGGACCTGAAGCTTTCTTT.